These 13 T cell receptor beta chains share one sample of origin, sequenced in a study of cytotoxic CD8 clonotypes in ibrutinib-treated CLL. Here immunoSEQ multiplex PCR was the method, and the copy in TCRdb shows in-frame clones only, minus some. Of 70,000 to 85,000 clones listed, approximately 80% were seen once; the top ten hold 7.5% to 8%. Source: PBMCs, taken at disease progression, from a patient treated with ibrutinib. The origin of the receptors is a human donor with chronic lymphocytic leukemia.

This clone has only a few counts. At the DNA level, this CDR3 is encoded by other sequences in the same sample as well. J is TRBJ1-1 and V is TRBV5-6; D remains unclear. The CDR3 covers 11 residues. In germline, CDR1 is SGHDT, CDR2 YYEEEE. Trimming shortened V by 2 bases and J by 4 bases, and 3 bases separated the two germline ends. CDR3 amino acids: CASSFGTEAFF. The CDR3 DNA reads as TGTGCCAGCAGCTTTGGCACTGAAGCTTTCTTT. The whole variable domain, filled in from reference TRBV5-6 and TRBJ1-1, reads DAGVTQSPTHLIKTRGQQVTLRCSPKSGHDTVSWYQQALGQGPQFIFQYYEEEERQRGNFPDRFSGHQFPNYSSELNVNALLLGDSALYLCASSFGTEAFFGQGTRLTVV.

V gene TRBV9 combines with J gene TRBJ1-2; D is undetermined. This CDR3 region has 13 residues. V dropped 4 bases and J dropped 6 bases, with 13 bases sitting between them. The V gene's germline CDR1 is SGDLS and CDR2 YYNGEE. The CDR3 region has the DNA TGTGCCAGCAGCCCCGACCCTCGGAATGGCTACACCTTC. Protein: CASSPDPRNGYTF.

The chain uses TRBV28 and TRBJ1-1, with D perhaps matching TRBD1 (5 bases). In germline, CDR1 is MDHEN, CDR2 SYDVKM. The CDR3 is 13 residues long. Deletions cut 6 bases from V and 6 bases from J, with 14 bases between. For the CDR3, the DNA is TGTGCCAGCAGGACCCCAGGGCTCCCTGAAGCTTTCTTT. It codes for CASRTPGLPEAFF.

The chain couples TRBV11-2 to TRBJ2-3; TRBD2 might be the D (6 bases). Germline V gene sequence: CDR1 SGHAT, CDR2 FQNNGV. The CDR3 spans 14 residues. Deletions cut 8 bases from V and 4 bases from J, with 16 bases between. The CDR3 region has the DNA TGTGCCAGCTGCCCGACTAGAGCCTCAGATACGCAGTATTTT. The encoded protein is CASCPTRASDTQYF.

This clone was seen a single time. The chain couples TRBV5-6 to TRBJ1-1; D is ambiguous. Germline-derived CDR1 and CDR2 are SGHDT and YYEEEE. CDR3 size: 13 residues. The V and J ends lost 0 bases and 3 bases respectively, with 6 bases between them. The CDR3 sequence: CASSLESDTEAFF. The DNA of the CDR3 is TGTGCCAGCAGCTTGGAAAGTGACACTGAAGCTTTCTTT. Looking up the rest from reference TRBV5-6 and TRBJ1-1 gives the full variable domain: DAGVTQSPTHLIKTRGQQVTLRCSPKSGHDTVSWYQQALGQGPQFIFQYYEEEERQRGNFPDRFSGHQFPNYSSELNVNALLLGDSALYLCASSLESDTEAFFGQGTRLTVV.

The rearrangement joins TRBV15 to TRBJ1-1; the D is unclear. Germline V lookup: CDR1 LNHNV, CDR2 YYDKDF (reference sequence). V dropped 1 base and J dropped 0 bases, with 6 bases sitting between them. This CDR3 spans 14 amino acids. The CDR3 spells CATSRAALNTEAFF. CDR3 DNA sequence: TGTGCCACCAGCAGAGCGGCCCTGAACACTGAAGCTTTCTTT.

V is TRBV23-1 and J is TRBJ1-6, with D perhaps TRBD1 (5 bases). TRBV23-1 is labeled an ORF, and its function is uncertain. The CDR3 loop spans 16 amino acids. Deletions cut 0 bases from V and 7 bases from J, with 13 bases between. Here the CDR3 DNA reads TGCGCCAGCAGTCAATCTTGTAGGGGCGGGAATTCACCCCTCCACTTT. It specifies CASSQSCRGGNSPLHF.

The rearrangement joins TRBV18 to TRBJ1-4; 8 bases line up with TRBD1. The V segment lost 1 base and the J segment 5 bases; nucleotides outside the gene matches: 9. Germline-derived CDR1 and CDR2 are KGHSH and LQKENI. The CDR3 loop spans 17 amino acids. Here the CDR3 reads CASSPRTGNGPNEKLFF. The CDR3 DNA is TGTGCCAGCTCACCACGGACAGGGAATGGCCCAAATGAAAAACTGTTTTTT.

This sequence joins TRBV18 and TRBJ1-1, with 8 positions matching TRBD1. This CDR3 has 17 residues. V was pared by 2 bases and J by 8 bases, with 16 bases of the junction left unmatched. From germline, CDR1 is KGHSH and CDR2 LQKENI. The CDR3, as DNA: TGTGCCAGCTCACCAAAATCCCGACAGGGGACTTCAGCCGAAGCTTTCTTT. This sequence encodes CASSPKSRQGTSAEAFF.

CDR3 region: CASSYSAFSTDTQYF. DNA for the CDR3: TGTGCCAGCAGTTATAGTGCCTTTAGCACAGATACGCAGTATTTT. This chain links TRBV6-5 with TRBJ2-3; D unclear. Germline V gives CDR1 MNHEY, CDR2 SVGAGI. The CDR3 loop spans 15 amino acids. Deletions cut 3 bases from V and 0 bases from J, with 10 bases between.

V is TRBV13 and J is TRBJ2-7; D perhaps matches TRBD1 (5 bases). Germline lookup yields CDR1 PRHDT and CDR2 FYEKMQ (reference sequence). V was cut by 0 bases and J by 7 bases, with 10 bases left in between. This CDR3 region has 13 residues. This chain's CDR3 is CASSLGAGIEQYF. CDR3 DNA: TGTGCCAGCAGCTTAGGGGCAGGGATTGAGCAGTACTTC.

This chain uses TRBV5-6 with TRBJ1-5; 9 bases fit TRBD1. J gave up 2 bases and V 1 base, and 10 bases lay outside the gene matches. Germline V CDR1 and CDR2: SGHDT, YYEEEE. There are 18 residues in the CDR3. The CDR3 coding sequence is TGTGCCAGCAGCTTGACAGGGGGCGACTCTTATGGCAATCAGCCCCAGCATTTT. Its protein is CASSLTGGDSYGNQPQHF.

The CDR3 nucleotides read TGCGCCAGCAGCCGGGACACCGAAGCCTATGGCTACACCTTC. Its translation: CASSRDTEAYGYTF. The genes are TRBV5-1 and TRBJ1-2, with D possibly matching TRBD1 (6 bases). The CDR3 runs to 14 residues. Per the germline V gene, CDR1 is SGHRS and CDR2 is YFSETQ. V lost 4 bases and J lost 4, with 14 bases in between. Supplemented by reference TRBV5-1 and TRBJ1-2, the full variable domain reads KAGVTQTPRYLIKTRGQQVTLSCSPISGHRSVSWYQQTPGQGLQFLFEYFSETQRNKGNFPGRFSGRQFSNSRSEMNVSTLELGDSALYLCASSRDTEAYGYTFGSGTRLTVV.